Shown below are 29 T cell receptor beta chains from a single sample sequenced in a study of blood T cell repertoires in COVID-19. The assay was immunoSEQ multiplex PCR, and TCRdb's table has in-frame clones only and misses some. The sample holds about 150,000 clones, about 87% seen once. Sequenced sample: peripheral blood. The receptors were sampled from a human donor in a cohort sampled during active COVID-19.

The chain combines TRBV7-9 with TRBJ2-1, with a tentative D call TRBD1 (5 bases). The length of the CDR3 is 16 residues. The V gene's germline CDR1 is SEHNR and CDR2 FQNEAQ (reference sequence). With 0 bases removed from V and 0 bases from J, the gap between germline ends came to 9 bases. The CDR3 region is CASSLARASSYNEQFF. The CDR3 coding sequence is TGTGCCAGCAGCTTAGCCAGGGCATCCTCCTACAATGAGCAGTTCTTC.

The chain recombines TRBV4-2 with TRBJ2-1; tentative D call: TRBD1 (6 bases). Trimming removed 0 bases from V and 9 bases from J, with 15 bases in between. The germline CDR1 and CDR2 sequences are LGHNA and YNFKEQ. The CDR3 is made up of 15 amino acids. The CDR3 coding sequence is TGTGCCAGCAGCCAAGAGGCGTGGACAGAGGTTGAGCAGTTCTTC. Translating it yields CASSQEAWTEVEQFF.

The chain employs TRBV5-1 and TRBJ2-7, with TRBD2 as a possible D gene (5 bases). Germline V CDR1 and CDR2: SGHRS, YFSETQ. The CDR3 runs 15 residues. With 2 bases removed from V and 4 bases from J, the gap between germline ends came to 16 bases. Here the CDR3 reads CASSLSGGGGYEQYF. CDR3 nucleotides: TGCGCCAGCAGCTTATCCGGTGGTGGAGGTTACGAGCAGTACTTC.

The chain is built from TRBV7-9 and TRBJ2-7; 8 positions match TRBD2. This CDR3 is built from 16 residues. With 6 bases clipped from V and 2 bases from J, the junction kept 12 bases outside the gene matches. CDR1 SEHNR and CDR2 FQNEAQ come from the germline V gene (reference sequence). The CDR3 loop reads CASSSGIAGPTYEQYV. As DNA, the CDR3 is TGTGCCAGCAGTTCAGGTATAGCGGGACCAACCTACGAGCAGTACGTC.

This chain links TRBV6-4 with TRBJ2-7, with D tentatively TRBD2 (5 bases). The germline V gene encodes CDR1 MRHNA and CDR2 SNTAGT. V was clipped by 8 bases and J by 3 bases, with 23 bases between them. The length of the CDR3 is 16 residues. The CDR3 protein is CASFPNYLRGGYEQYV. In nucleotides, the CDR3 is TGTGCCAGCTTCCCTAACTACCTCCGTGGAGGCTACGAGCAGTACGTC.

The CDR3 sequence: CASSSTGNQPQHF. DNA of the CDR3: TGTGCCAGCAGTTCGACAGGTAATCAGCCCCAGCATTTT. The genes are TRBV6-2 or TRBV6-3 and TRBJ1-5; D is possibly TRBD1 (6 bases). V gave up 4 bases and J gave up 4 bases, with 8 bases separating them. This CDR3 has 13 amino acids. The V gene's germline CDR1 is MNHEY and CDR2 SVGEGT.

This clone has only one observation. The chain employs TRBV3-1 (or the pseudogene TRBV3-2) and TRBJ2-3; a possible D gene is TRBD2 (6 bases). Trimming took 6 bases from V and 1 from J, leaving 20 bases between them. The CDR3 has 17 amino acids. Germline V gives CDR1 LGHDT, CDR2 YNNKEL (reference sequence). DNA of the CDR3: TGTGCCAGCAGAAAGGGCCTTTCTAGCGTAGGCACAGATACGCAGTATTTT. This encodes CASRKGLSSVGTDTQYF.

The CDR3 DNA is TGTGCCAGCAGGCCCGGGACTAGCGGTGGAGACGAGCAGTACGTC. Amino acids: CASRPGTSGGDEQYV. The chain joins TRBV28 to TRBJ2-7; 11 positions match TRBD2. There are 15 residues in the CDR3. The ends lost 6 bases at V and 5 bases at J; junction bases unmatched: 9. Germline V lookup: CDR1 MDHEN, CDR2 SYDVKM.

The chain is built from TRBV7-9 and TRBJ2-1; 7 bases are a match to TRBD1. The CDR3 runs 16 residues. Germline V lookup: CDR1 SEHNR, CDR2 FQNEAQ (reference sequence). Trimming at V came to 2 bases and at J to 10 bases, leaving 14 bases not matched to a gene. DNA of the CDR3: TGTGCCAGCAGCTTAACCCCAAACAGGGGCAGGGAGGAGCAGTTCTTC. It codes for CASSLTPNRGREEQFF.

This chain's CDR3 is CASSIRDRGAPNTEAFF. DNA for the CDR3: TGTGCCAGTAGTATAAGGGACAGGGGGGCTCCGAACACTGAAGCTTTCTTT. J is TRBJ1-1 and V is TRBV19; TRBD1 agrees at 11 bases. The CDR3 sequence is 17 residues long. CDR1 is LNHDA, CDR2 SQIVND, per germline (reference sequence). The V and J ends lost 2 bases and 1 base, in that order; junction bases with no gene match: 6.

The chain has TRBV5-4 and TRBJ2-3; possibly TRBD2 for D (5 bases). The CDR3 extends over 14 amino acids. Trimming pared 4 bases from V and 5 bases from J, leaving 14 bases between. CDR1 is SGHNT, CDR2 YYREEE, per germline (reference sequence). The DNA for the CDR3 is TGTGCCAGCAGCCTGAGGCGGGTCTTAGATACGCAGTATTTT. Protein sequence: CASSLRRVLDTQYF.

V usage is TRBV7-9 and J usage is TRBJ2-1; a weak D match, TRBD1 (5 bases). Trimming left V 2 bases short and J 10 bases short, with 6 bases between. Germline V gene data show CDR1 as SEHNR and CDR2 as FQNEAQ (reference sequence). This CDR3 is built from 11 residues. CDR3 bases: TGTGCCAGCAGCTTACCAGGGGAGCAGTTCTTC. This codes for CASSLPGEQFF.

The rearrangement joins TRBV5-1 to TRBJ1-4, with 8 bases aligning to TRBD1. Germline V CDR1 and CDR2: SGHRS, YFSETQ. CDR3 size: 17 residues. The trim removed 0 bases at V and 0 bases at J, leaving 4 bases unmatched. CDR3 protein: CASSLEGQASTNEKLFF. In nucleotides, the CDR3 is TGCGCCAGCAGCTTGGAGGGACAGGCCTCAACTAATGAAAAACTGTTTTTT. The entire variable domain, with the rest obtained from reference TRBV5-1 and TRBJ1-4, is as follows: KAGVTQTPRYLIKTRGQQVTLSCSPISGHRSVSWYQQTPGQGLQFLFEYFSETQRNKGNFPGRFSGRQFSNSRSEMNVSTLELGDSALYLCASSLEGQASTNEKLFFGSGTQLSVL.

Ten or more counts support this clone. This chain joins TRBV7-6 and TRBJ2-1; 8 bases line up with TRBD1. Germline V CDR1 and CDR2: SGHVS, FNYEAQ. The CDR3 is 16 residues long. Germline trimming cut 7 bases from V and 9 bases from J; bases unmatched to any gene: 17. CDR3: CASKPHRGSDSLEQFF. In DNA, the CDR3 is TGTGCCAGCAAACCCCACAGGGGGTCGGACTCACTTGAGCAGTTCTTC.

A word on this clone: The same CDR3 is also encoded by other DNA sequences in this sample. The chain uses TRBV19 and TRBJ2-6; 10 nucleotides match TRBD1. The CDR3 is 15 residues long. V shed 6 bases, J shed 4 bases, and the junction held 3 bases outside the gene matches. The germline CDR1 and CDR2 sequences are LNHDA and SQIVND (reference sequence). CDR3 residues: CASRTGGAGANVLTF. As DNA, the CDR3 is TGTGCCAGTAGGACAGGGGGCGCAGGGGCCAACGTCCTGACTTTC.

The chain joins TRBV7-3 to TRBJ2-3, with 13 bases matching TRBD2. The germline CDR1 and CDR2 sequences are SGHTA and FQGTGA. CDR3 size: 16 residues. V lost 5 bases, J lost 4 bases, and 6 bases stayed unmatched. The DNA for the CDR3 is TGTGCCAGCAGCCGGGGACTAGCGGGATTACCAGATACGCAGTATTTT. Translated, it gives CASSRGLAGLPDTQYF.

The genes are TRBV11-2 and TRBJ2-7, with no clear D. The CDR3 is 13 amino acids. Germline-derived CDR1 and CDR2 are SGHAT and FQNNGV. The V gene lost 2 bases and the J gene lost 3 bases, with 8 bases spanning the gap. CDR3 sequence reads: CASSLNLRYEQYF. CDR3 in DNA: TGTGCCAGCAGCTTAAACCTGCGCTACGAGCAGTACTTC.

J is TRBJ1-2 and V is TRBV19; 7 bases match TRBD1. The junction had 5 bases not matched to a gene; V was cut back by 0 bases and J by 4 bases. Looked up from germline, CDR1 is LNHDA and CDR2 is SQIVND (reference sequence). This CDR3 spans 15 amino acids. CDR3 in amino acids: CASSIDRDSAYGYTF. CDR3 DNA: TGTGCCAGTAGTATAGATCGGGACAGTGCCTATGGCTACACCTTC.

This clone has a single count. The V and J genes are TRBV3-1 (or the pseudogene TRBV3-2) and TRBJ1-6; D is uncertain. Trimming cost V 0 bases and J 7 bases, with 7 bases left between them. CDR1 is LGHDT and CDR2 is YNNKEL in the germline V gene (reference sequence). The CDR3 totals 14 residues. CDR3 amino acids: CASSQDLRNSPLHF. CDR3 bases: TGTGCCAGCAGCCAAGATTTGAGAAATTCACCCCTCCACTTT.

V is TRBV29-1 and J is TRBJ1-1; possibly TRBD1 for D (5 bases). The CDR3 contains 11 residues. The germline CDR1 and CDR2 sequences are SQVTM and ANQGSEA. V lost 8 bases, J lost 8 bases, and 15 bases lay in between. CDR3: CSTGEGWEAFF. CDR3 DNA: TGCAGCACGGGGGAGGGTTGGGAAGCTTTCTTT.

This clone appeared a single time. The chain joins TRBV5-1 to TRBJ1-1; TRBD1 matches 8 bases. Germline CDR1 SGHRS, CDR2 YFSETQ. The CDR3 sequence is 14 residues long. Trimming at V came to 1 base and at J to 1 base, leaving 0 bases not matched to a gene. The CDR3 spells CASSLTGGNTEAFF. Written as DNA, the CDR3 is TGCGCCAGCAGCTTGACAGGGGGGAACACTGAAGCTTTCTTT.

This chain links TRBV5-8 with TRBJ1-2; D may be TRBD1 (6 bases). This CDR3 has 14 residues. Germline V gene lookup returns CDR1 SGHTS and CDR2 YDEGEE. Deletions cut 6 bases from V and 5 bases from J, with 17 bases between. The CDR3 here is CASTRPDRLYGYTF. CDR3 in DNA: TGTGCCAGCACCCGCCCCGACAGGCTGTATGGCTACACCTTC.

This rearrangement joins TRBV6-2 or TRBV6-3 to TRBJ2-7, with TRBD2 as a possible D gene (6 bases). The CDR3 is made up of 15 amino acids. From germline, CDR1 is MNHEY and CDR2 SVGEGT. V dropped 6 bases and J dropped 2 bases, with 17 bases sitting between them. The CDR3 sequence is CASSLAGKLAYEQYF. The CDR3 coding sequence is TGTGCCAGCAGCCTCGCGGGGAAGTTAGCCTACGAGCAGTACTTC.

V gene TRBV9 combines with J gene TRBJ2-5, with 8 bases aligning to TRBD1. Germline values: CDR1 SGDLS, CDR2 YYNGEE. This CDR3 has 15 amino acids. The J segment lost 2 bases and the V segment lost 3 bases, leaving 6 bases of the junction unmatched. CDR3 sequence (DNA): TGTGCCAGCAGCGCCCGTACAGGGGGTCAAGAGACCCAGTACTTC. This translates into CASSARTGGQETQYF.

The V gene is TRBV7-2, the J gene TRBJ1-1; a possible D gene is TRBD1 (5 bases). The CDR3 runs 15 residues. V dropped 5 bases and J dropped 0 bases, with 13 bases sitting between them. In germline, CDR1 is SGHTA, CDR2 FQGNSA. The CDR3 here is CASSRPWTLNTEAFF. CDR3 in DNA: TGTGCCAGCAGCCGTCCGTGGACACTGAACACTGAAGCTTTCTTT.

This clone occurred a few times. CDR3 bases: TGCAGCGTTAAGTGGACAGGGTACGATGGCTACACCTTC. This gives the protein CSVKWTGYDGYTF. The rearrangement uses TRBV29-1 and TRBJ1-2, with 8 bases identical to TRBD1. The V segment lost 5 bases and the J segment 6 bases; nucleotides outside the gene matches: 8. Germline assignment: CDR1 SQVTM and CDR2 ANQGSEA. The CDR3 covers 13 residues.

This clone was found once. This chain links TRBV24-1 with TRBJ1-4; 7 nucleotides match TRBD1. Losses at the gene ends were 2 bases for V and 8 bases for J; bases not matched to a gene: 7. The CDR3 has 15 residues. Germline V gene lookup returns CDR1 KGHDR and CDR2 SFDVKD. The CDR3 loop is CATSDSRTGGEKLFF. The CDR3, as DNA: TGTGCCACCAGTGATTCGCGGACAGGAGGAGAAAAACTGTTTTTT.

V usage is TRBV19 and J usage is TRBJ2-7, with a possible D match to TRBD1 (5 bases). V was clipped by 3 bases and J by 6 bases, with 12 bases between them. The CDR3 consists of 13 residues. Germline V gene sequence: CDR1 LNHDA, CDR2 SQIVND (reference sequence). The CDR3 DNA follows: TGTGCCAGTAGTATTAGAAAGACAGCCGAGCAGTACTTC. Protein: CASSIRKTAEQYF.

This clone was observed a single time. CDR3 nucleotide sequence: TGCGCCAGCAGCTGGGGACAGGGGGCAAACACTGAAGCTTTCTTT. Residues: CASSWGQGANTEAFF. The rearrangement links TRBV5-1 to TRBJ1-1; 12 nucleotides line up with TRBD1. Unmatched junction bases numbered 2, after V lost 3 bases and J lost 2 bases. From germline, CDR1 is SGHRS and CDR2 YFSETQ. This CDR3 has 15 residues.